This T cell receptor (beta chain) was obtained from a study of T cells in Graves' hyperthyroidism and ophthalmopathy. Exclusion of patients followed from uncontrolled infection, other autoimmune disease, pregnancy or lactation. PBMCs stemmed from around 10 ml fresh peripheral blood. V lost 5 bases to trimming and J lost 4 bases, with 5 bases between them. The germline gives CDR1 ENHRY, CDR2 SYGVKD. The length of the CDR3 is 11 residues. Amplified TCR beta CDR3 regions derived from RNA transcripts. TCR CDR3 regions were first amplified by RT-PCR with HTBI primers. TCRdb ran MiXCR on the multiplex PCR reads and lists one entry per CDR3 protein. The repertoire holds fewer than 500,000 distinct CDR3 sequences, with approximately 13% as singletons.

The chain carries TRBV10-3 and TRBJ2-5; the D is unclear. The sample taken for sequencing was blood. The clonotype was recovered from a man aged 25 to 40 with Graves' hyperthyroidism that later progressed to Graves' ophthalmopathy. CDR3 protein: CAISPGETQYF. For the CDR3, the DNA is TGTGCCATCAGTCCTGGAGAGACCCAGTACTTC.